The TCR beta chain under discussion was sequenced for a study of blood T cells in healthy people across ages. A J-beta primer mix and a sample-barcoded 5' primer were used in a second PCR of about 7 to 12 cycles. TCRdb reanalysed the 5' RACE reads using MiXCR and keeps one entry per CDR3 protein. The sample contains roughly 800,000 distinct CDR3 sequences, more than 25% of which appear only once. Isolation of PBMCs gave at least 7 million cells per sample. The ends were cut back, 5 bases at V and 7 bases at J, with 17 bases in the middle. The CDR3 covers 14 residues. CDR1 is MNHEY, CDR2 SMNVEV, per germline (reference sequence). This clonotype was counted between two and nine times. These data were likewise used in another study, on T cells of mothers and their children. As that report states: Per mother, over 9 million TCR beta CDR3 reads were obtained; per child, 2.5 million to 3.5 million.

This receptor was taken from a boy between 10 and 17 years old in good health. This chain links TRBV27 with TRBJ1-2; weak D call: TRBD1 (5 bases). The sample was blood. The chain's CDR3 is CASSPRWGEGGYTF. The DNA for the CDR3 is TGTGCCAGCAGTCCTAGGTGGGGGGAAGGTGGCTACACCTTC.